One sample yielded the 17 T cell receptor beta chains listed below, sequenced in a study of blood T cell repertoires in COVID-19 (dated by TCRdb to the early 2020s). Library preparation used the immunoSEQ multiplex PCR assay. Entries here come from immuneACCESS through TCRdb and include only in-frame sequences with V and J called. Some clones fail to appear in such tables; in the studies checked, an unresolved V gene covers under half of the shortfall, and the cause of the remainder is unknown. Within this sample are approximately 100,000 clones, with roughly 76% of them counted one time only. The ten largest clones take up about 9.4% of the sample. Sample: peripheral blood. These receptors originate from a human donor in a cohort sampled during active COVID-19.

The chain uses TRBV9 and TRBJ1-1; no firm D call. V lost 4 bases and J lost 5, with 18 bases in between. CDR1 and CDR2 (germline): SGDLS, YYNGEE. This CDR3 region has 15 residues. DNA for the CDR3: TGTGCCAGCAGCCCAAGCCCGGTGTCGGGGACTGAAGCTTTCTTT. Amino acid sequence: CASSPSPVSGTEAFF.

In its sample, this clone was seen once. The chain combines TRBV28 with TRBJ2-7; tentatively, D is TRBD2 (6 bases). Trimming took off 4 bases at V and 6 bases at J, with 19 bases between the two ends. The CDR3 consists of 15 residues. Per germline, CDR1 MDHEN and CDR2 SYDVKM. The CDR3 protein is CASSSFSGFPSEQYF. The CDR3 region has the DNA TGTGCCAGCAGTTCCTTTAGCGGCTTCCCTTCCGAGCAGTACTTC. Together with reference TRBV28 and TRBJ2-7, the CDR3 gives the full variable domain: DVKVTQSSRYLVKRTGEKVFLECVQDMDHENMFWYRQDPGLGLRLIYFSYDVKMKEKGDIPEGYSVSREKKERFSLILESASTNQTSMYLCASSSFSGFPSEQYFGPGTRLTVT.

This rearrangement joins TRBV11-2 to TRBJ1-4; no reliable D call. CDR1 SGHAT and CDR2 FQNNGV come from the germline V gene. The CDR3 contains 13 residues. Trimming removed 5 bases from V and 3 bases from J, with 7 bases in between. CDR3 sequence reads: CASSREANEKLFF. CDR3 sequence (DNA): TGTGCCAGCAGCAGGGAGGCTAATGAAAAACTGTTTTTT.

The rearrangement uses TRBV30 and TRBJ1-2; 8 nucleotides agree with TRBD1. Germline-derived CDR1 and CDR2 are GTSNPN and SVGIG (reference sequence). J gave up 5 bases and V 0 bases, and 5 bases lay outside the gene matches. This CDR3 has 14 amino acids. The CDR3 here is CAWSVQGAFYGYTF. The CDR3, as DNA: TGTGCCTGGAGTGTGCAGGGGGCGTTTTATGGCTACACCTTC.

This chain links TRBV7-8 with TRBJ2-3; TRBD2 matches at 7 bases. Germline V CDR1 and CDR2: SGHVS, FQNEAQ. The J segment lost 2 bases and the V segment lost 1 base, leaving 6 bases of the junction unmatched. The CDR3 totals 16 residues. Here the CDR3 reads CASSLGRRENTDTQYF. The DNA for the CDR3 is TGTGCCAGCAGCTTAGGCCGGCGGGAGAACACAGATACGCAGTATTTT.

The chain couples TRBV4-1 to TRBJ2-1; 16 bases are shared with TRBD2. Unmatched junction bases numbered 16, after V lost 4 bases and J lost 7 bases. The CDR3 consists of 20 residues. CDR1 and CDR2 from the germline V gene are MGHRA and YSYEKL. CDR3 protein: CASSLLPGLAGGLVGNEQFF. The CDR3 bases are TGCGCCAGCAGCCTTCTTCCGGGACTAGCGGGAGGGCTAGTGGGGAATGAGCAGTTCTTC.

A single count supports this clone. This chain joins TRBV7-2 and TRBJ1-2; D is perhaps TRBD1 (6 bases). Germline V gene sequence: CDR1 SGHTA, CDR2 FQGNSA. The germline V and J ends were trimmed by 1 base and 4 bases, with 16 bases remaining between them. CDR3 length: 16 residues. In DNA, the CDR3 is TGTGCCAGCAGCTTAGTTGCGGGGGCGCTGGGCTATGGCTACACCTTC. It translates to CASSLVAGALGYGYTF.

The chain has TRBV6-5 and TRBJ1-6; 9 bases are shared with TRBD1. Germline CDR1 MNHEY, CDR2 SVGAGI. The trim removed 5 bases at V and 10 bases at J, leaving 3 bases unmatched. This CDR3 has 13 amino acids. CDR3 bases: TGTGCCAGCAGTCCGGACAGGGGATCACCCCTCCACTTT. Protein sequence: CASSPDRGSPLHF.

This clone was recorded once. The CDR3 DNA is TGTGCCAGCAGCCCCTGGGACAGCTACGAGCAGTACTTC. Translation gives CASSPWDSYEQYF. V usage is TRBV7-3 and J usage is TRBJ2-7; 7 bases align to TRBD1. V gave up 5 bases and J gave up 3 bases; unmatched junction bases: 4. There are 13 residues in the CDR3. Germline assignment: CDR1 SGHTA and CDR2 FQGTGA.

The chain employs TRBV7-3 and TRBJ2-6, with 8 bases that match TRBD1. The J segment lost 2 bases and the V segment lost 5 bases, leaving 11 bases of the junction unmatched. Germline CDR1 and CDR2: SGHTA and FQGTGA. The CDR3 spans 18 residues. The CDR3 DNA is TGTGCCAGCAGCCCAAGCGGTTACAGGGGGGCTGGGGCCAACGTCCTGACTTTC. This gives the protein CASSPSGYRGAGANVLTF.

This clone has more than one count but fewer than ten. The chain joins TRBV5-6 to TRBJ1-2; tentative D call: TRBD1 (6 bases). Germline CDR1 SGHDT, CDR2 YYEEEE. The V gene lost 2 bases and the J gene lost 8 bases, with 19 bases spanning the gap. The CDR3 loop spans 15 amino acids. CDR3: CASSLPGQNIKGYTF. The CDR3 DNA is TGTGCCAGCAGCTTACCGGGACAAAACATCAAGGGCTACACCTTC.

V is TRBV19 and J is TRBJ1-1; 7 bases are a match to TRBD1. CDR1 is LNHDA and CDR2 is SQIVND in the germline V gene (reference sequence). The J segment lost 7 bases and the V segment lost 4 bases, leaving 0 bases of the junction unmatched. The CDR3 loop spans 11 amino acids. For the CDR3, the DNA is TGTGCCAGTAGTAGGACAGGTGAAGCTTTCTTT. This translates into CASSRTGEAFF. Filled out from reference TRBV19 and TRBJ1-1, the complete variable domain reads DGGITQSPKYLFRKEGQNVTLSCEQNLNHDAMYWYRQDPGQGLRLIYYSQIVNDFQKGDIAEGYSVSREKKESFPLTVTSAQKNPTAFYLCASSRTGEAFFGQGTRLTVV.

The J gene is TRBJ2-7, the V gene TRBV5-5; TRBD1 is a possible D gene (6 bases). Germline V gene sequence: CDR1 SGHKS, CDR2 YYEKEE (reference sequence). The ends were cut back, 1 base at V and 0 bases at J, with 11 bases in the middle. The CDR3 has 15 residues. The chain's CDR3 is CASSLSRGSSYEQYF. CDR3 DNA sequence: TGTGCCAGCAGCTTGTCGAGGGGGAGCTCCTACGAGCAGTACTTC.

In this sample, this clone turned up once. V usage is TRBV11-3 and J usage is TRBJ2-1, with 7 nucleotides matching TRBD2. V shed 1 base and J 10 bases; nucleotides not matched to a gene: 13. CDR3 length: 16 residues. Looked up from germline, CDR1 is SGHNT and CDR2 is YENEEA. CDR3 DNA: TGTGCCAGCAGCTTAGGGGGACTACAAGGGAGGAACGAGCAGTTCTTC. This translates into CASSLGGLQGRNEQFF.

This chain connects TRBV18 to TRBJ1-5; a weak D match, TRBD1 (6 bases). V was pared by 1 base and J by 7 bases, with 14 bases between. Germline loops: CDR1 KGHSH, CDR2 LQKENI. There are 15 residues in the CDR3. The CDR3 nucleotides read TGTGCCAGCTCACCACTCGGGGGGCAAGGGCAGCCCCAGCATTTT. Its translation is CASSPLGGQGQPQHF.

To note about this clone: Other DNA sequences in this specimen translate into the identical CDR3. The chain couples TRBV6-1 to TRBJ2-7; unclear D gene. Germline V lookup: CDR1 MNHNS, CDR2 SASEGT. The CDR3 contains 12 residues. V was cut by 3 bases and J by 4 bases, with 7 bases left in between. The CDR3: CASSDTGYEQYF. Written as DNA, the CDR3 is TGTGCCAGCAGTGATACGGGTTACGAGCAGTACTTC.

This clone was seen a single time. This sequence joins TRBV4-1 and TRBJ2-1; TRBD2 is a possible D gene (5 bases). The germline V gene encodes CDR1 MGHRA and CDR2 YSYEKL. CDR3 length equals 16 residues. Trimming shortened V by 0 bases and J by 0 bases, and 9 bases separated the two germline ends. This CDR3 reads CASSQEPGSSYNEQFF. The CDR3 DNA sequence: TGCGCCAGCAGCCAAGAACCGGGGAGCTCCTACAATGAGCAGTTCTTC.